This T cell receptor (beta chain) was recorded in a study of CD8 T cells in ankylosing spondylitis. From the 5' RACE reads, TCRdb called clonotypes with MiXCR, one entry per CDR3 protein. The table records approximately 140,000 distinct CDR3 sequences, roughly a sixth of them present only once. The CDR3 runs 13 residues. In germline, CDR1 is MNHEY, CDR2 SMNVEV (reference sequence). Deletions cut 6 bases from V and 6 bases from J, with 13 bases between. Comment on this clonotype: The antigen remains unidentified.

General observations from the study: Disease-associated clones were CD8+ and fairly uncommon in peripheral blood. A TCR beta motif of 8 or 9 highly homologous variants appeared characteristic of ankylosing spondylitis blood. There was reportedly significant enrichment of clones that were disease-linked in matched ankylosing spondylitis synovial fluid. Earlier reports found some motif variants in synovial fluid and blood in reactive arthritis.

Material for sequencing was blood, either unsorted or a sorted T cell fraction (not recorded which). The J gene is TRBJ2-3, the V gene TRBV27; D gene unclear. The TCR was taken from a male donor with ankylosing spondylitis. Written as DNA, the CDR3 is TGTGCCAGCAGATTGCTAGGTGTGGATACGCAGTATTTT. Amino acid sequence: CASRLLGVDTQYF.